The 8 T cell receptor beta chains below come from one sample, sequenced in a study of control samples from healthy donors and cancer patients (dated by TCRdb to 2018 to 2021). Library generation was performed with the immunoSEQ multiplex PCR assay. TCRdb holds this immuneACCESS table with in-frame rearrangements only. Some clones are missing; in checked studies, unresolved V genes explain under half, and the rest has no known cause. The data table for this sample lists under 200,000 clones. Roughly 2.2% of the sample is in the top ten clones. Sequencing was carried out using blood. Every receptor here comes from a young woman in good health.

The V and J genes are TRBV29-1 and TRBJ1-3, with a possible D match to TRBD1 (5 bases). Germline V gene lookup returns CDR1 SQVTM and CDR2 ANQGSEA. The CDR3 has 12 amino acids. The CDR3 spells CTAGESGNTIYF. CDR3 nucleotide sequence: TGCACCGCGGGGGAGTCTGGAAACACCATATATTTT. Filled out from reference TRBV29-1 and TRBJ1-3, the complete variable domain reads SAVISQKPSRDICQRGTSLTIQCQVDSQVTMMFWYRQQPGQSLTLIATANQGSEATYESGFVIDKFPISRPNLTFSTLTVSNMSPEDSSIYLCTAGESGNTIYFGEGSWLTVV.

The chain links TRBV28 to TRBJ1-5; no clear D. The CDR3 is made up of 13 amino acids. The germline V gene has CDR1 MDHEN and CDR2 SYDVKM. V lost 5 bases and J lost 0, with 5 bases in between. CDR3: CASSPYSNQPQHF. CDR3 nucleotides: TGTGCCAGCAGTCCCTATAGCAATCAGCCCCAGCATTTT.

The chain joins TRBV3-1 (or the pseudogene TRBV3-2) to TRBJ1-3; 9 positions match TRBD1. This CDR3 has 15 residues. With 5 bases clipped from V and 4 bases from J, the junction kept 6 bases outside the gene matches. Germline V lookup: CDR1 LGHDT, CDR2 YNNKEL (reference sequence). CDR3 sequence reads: CASSGTGTGGNTIYF. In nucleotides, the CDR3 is TGTGCCAGCAGCGGTACTGGGACAGGGGGAAACACCATATATTTT.

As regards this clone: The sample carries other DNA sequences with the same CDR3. CDR3 DNA: TGCGCCAGCAGCCAAGAGGTGCGAGCCAAAAACATTCAGTACTTC. Its translation: CASSQEVRAKNIQYF. The chain carries TRBV4-3 and TRBJ2-4; D gene ambiguous. The CDR3 runs to 15 residues. Germline V gene sequence: CDR1 LGHNA, CDR2 YSLEER. With 0 bases removed from V and 0 bases from J, the gap between germline ends came to 6 bases.

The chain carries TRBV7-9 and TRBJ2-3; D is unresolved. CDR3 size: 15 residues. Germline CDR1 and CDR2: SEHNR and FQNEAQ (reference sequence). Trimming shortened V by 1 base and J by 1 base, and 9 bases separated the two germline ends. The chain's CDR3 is CASSLESTGTDTQYF. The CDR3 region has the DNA TGTGCCAGCAGCTTAGAGTCGACGGGCACAGATACGCAGTATTTT.

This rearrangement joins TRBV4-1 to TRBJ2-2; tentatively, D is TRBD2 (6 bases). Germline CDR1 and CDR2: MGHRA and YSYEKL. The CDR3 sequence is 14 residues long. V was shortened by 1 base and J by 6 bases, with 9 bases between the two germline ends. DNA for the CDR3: TGCGCCAGCAGCCAAGGGGGCGGGGCCGGGGAGCTGTTTTTT. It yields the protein CASSQGGGAGELFF.

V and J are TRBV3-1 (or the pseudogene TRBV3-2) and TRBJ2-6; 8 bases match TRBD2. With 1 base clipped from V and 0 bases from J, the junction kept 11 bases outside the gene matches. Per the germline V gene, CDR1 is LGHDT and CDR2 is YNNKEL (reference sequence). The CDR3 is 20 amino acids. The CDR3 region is CASSQGPFGAGGSGANVLTF. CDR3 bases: TGTGCCAGCAGCCAAGGCCCCTTTGGTGCGGGGGGCTCTGGGGCCAACGTCCTGACTTTC.

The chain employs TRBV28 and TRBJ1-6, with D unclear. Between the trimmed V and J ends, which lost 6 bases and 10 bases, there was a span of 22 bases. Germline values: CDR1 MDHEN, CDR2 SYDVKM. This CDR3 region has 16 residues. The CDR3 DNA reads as TGTGCCAGCAGCCAACCCCACCCAGGTTCAGACTCACCCCTCCACTTT. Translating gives CASSQPHPGSDSPLHF.